Listed below are T cell receptor beta chains from one sample, sequenced in a study of STAT3 mutations in large granular lymphocyte leukemia. Method: immunoSEQ multiplex PCR; TCRdb's copy keeps in-frame clones and lacks some. The sample records roughly 11,000 clones, over 75% being singletons. The sample taken for sequencing was peripheral blood mononuclear cells. The receptors were gathered from a man older than 75 with T-cell large granular lymphocyte leukemia. Some clones in this sample may be carry-over from other donors' samples. Both conserved end residues are part of each CDR3. Each record gives: CDR3 length, D gene, J gene, clone size, V gene, CDR3 protein, CDR3 DNA. A D gene is named only where the DNA matches it firmly. A row's size may be missing; if present it is once, few, many or a size class.

14 TRBD2 TRBJ2-3 . TRBV30 CAWTGTSGQGTQYF TGTGCCTGGACGGGGACTAGCGGGCAGGGTACGCAGTATTTT
12 TRBD1 TRBJ1-2 . TRBV7-9 CASSPGRQGATF TGTGCCAGCAGCCCAGGAAGGCAGGGGGCCACCTTC
14 . TRBJ1-5 . TRBV6-6 CASSLMGEWQPQHF TGTGCCAGCAGCCTTATGGGGGAATGGCAGCCCCAGCATTTT
13 . TRBJ2-7 . TRBV7-9 CASSLNGRYEQYF TGTGCCAGCAGCCTGAATGGACGCTACGAGCAGTACTTC
15 . TRBJ1-5 . TRBV7-9 CASSPGIGGNQPQHF TGTGCCAGCAGTCCGGGCATCGGTGGCAATCAGCCCCAGCATTTT
13 . TRBJ1-5 . TRBV4-3 CASSPYGNQPQHF TGCGCCAGCAGCCCGTATGGCAATCAGCCCCAGCATTTT
13 TRBD1 TRBJ2-5 . TRBV28 CASIGQGQETQYF TGTGCCAGCATCGGACAGGGACAAGAGACCCAGTACTTC
13 . TRBJ2-7 . TRBV30 CAWSLQIGYEQYF TGTGCCTGGAGCCTTCAAATAGGCTACGAGCAGTACTTC
13 TRBD1 TRBJ1-1 . TRBV29-1 CSVDSRGDTEAFF TGCAGCGTTGACTCCAGGGGGGACACTGAAGCTTTCTTT
14 TRBD2 TRBJ2-3 once TRBV29-1 CSSGTSGGVDTQYF TGCAGCTCCGGGACTAGCGGGGGGGTAGATACGCAGTATTTT
12 . TRBJ1-1 . TRBV13 CASSLGRNEAFF TGTGCCAGCAGCTTAGGGAGGAATGAAGCTTTCTTT
16 . TRBJ2-6 . TRBV5-4 CASRLNKGSGANVLTF TGTGCCAGCAGACTTAACAAGGGCTCTGGGGCCAACGTCCTGACTTTC
13 TRBD1 TRBJ1-4 . TRBV28 CASRPQGGEKLFF TGTGCCAGCAGGCCCCAGGGGGGGGAAAAACTGTTTTTT
10 . TRBJ1-1 . TRBV29-1 CSVEDTEAFF TGCAGCGTTGAGGACACCGAAGCTTTCTTT
14 . TRBJ2-3 . TRBV6-6 CASSYSSPRDTQYF TGTGCCAGCAGTTACTCGTCTCCTCGGGATACGCAGTATTTT
14 . TRBJ1-2 . TRBV4-1 CASRNVGRGGGYTF TGCGCCAGCAGGAACGTGGGGAGGGGAGGAGGCTACACCTTC
13 . TRBJ2-7 . TRBV7-2 CASSFGESYEQYF TGTGCCAGCAGCTTTGGGGAATCCTACGAGCAGTACTTC
11 . TRBJ2-3 . TRBV20-1 CSAPSTDTQYF TGCAGTGCTCCAAGCACAGATACGCAGTATTTT
15 TRBD1 TRBJ2-7 . TRBV6-5 CASRPTDRVGYEQYF TGTGCCAGCAGACCGACGGACAGGGTGGGCTACGAGCAGTACTTC
13 . TRBJ2-3 . TRBV15 CATSNRQPDTQYF TGTGCCACCAGCAACAGACAGCCAGATACGCAGTATTTT
14 . TRBJ2-2 . TRBV28 CASSLYRDVGELFF TGTGCCAGCAGTTTATACAGGGACGTAGGGGAGCTGTTTTTT
15 TRBD1 TRBJ2-5 . TRBV5-1 CASSFEQGRQETQYF TGCGCCAGCAGCTTCGAACAGGGGAGACAAGAGACCCAGTACTTC